This T cell receptor beta chain stems from a study of Ad26.COV2.S vaccination and SARS-CoV-2 variants. Study-level information: In the study, Ad26.COV2.S was injected intramuscularly once, or twice 56 days apart.

Sequencing used immunoSEQ multiplex PCR; TCRdb keeps in-frame clones, though not all of them. The table has a few hundred thousand clones, roughly 88% seen once. Study-wide points: Compared with placebo recipients, vaccine recipients had higher spike-specific TCR breadth. Marked by substantial breadth, spike-specific CD8+ and CD4+ T cell responses were reportedly seen after vaccination. Using TCR breadth and depth analyses may have led to underestimated total T cell responses.

Details on this clone: Its antigen is still unknown.

Treatment denoted: approximately 18 received Ad26.COV2.S at low or high dose, single or two shots; about five received placebo; per-sample allocation not given. Specimen acquisition occurred on day 63 following the initial vaccine or placebo injection. The sequences come from peripheral blood, collected in a trial of Ad26.COV2.S vaccine versus placebo. The origin of this receptor is a person aged 18-60 years who received the Ad26.COV2.S COVID-19 vaccine or a placebo.

The CDR3 region is CASSLSRSTDTQYF. DNA of the CDR3: TGTGCCAGCAGTTTGTCACGATCCACAGATACGCAGTATTTT. The chain is built from TRBV27 and TRBJ2-3; no clear D. The germline gives CDR1 MNHEY, CDR2 SMNVEV (reference sequence). CDR3 size: 14 residues. The V and J ends lost 3 bases and 2 bases respectively, with 9 bases between them.